The table lists the clone carrying this T cell receptor (beta chain) with many counts. Its antigen is not known. The length of the CDR3 is 13 residues. The germline V gene encodes CDR1 SGHTA and CDR2 FQGNSA. Trimming took 5 bases from V and 1 from J, leaving 8 bases between them. This specimen comes from a study of T cells after yellow fever vaccination. Findings of the study overall: Most primary-vaccination clones recurred post-booster (roughly 96% CD4, 88% CD8). Sorted repertoires could include abundant contaminating clonotypes from bulk cells.

The TCR cDNA carried a universal primer site and UMIs from 5'RACE template switching. TCRdb redid the calling of the 5' RACE reads with MiXCR, one entry per CDR3 protein. This sample has 250,000 to 400,000 distinct CDR3 sequences, with around 4.3% found just once. The material was PBMCs, obtained 15 days after the yellow fever booster vaccination. The chain carries TRBV7-2 and TRBJ1-1; D may be TRBD1 (5 bases). The receptor was derived from a man aged 18 to 29 who received the YFV17D yellow fever vaccine. In DNA, the CDR3 is TGTGCCAGCAGCACCGGGACGAACACTGAAGCTTTCTTT. Amino acid sequence: CASSTGTNTEAFF. The variable domain in full, with the rest retrieved from reference TRBV7-2 and TRBJ1-1, is GAGVSQSPSNKVTEKGKDVELRCDPISGHTALYWYRQSLGQGLEFLIYFQGNSAPDKSGLPSDRFSAERTGGSVSTLTIQRTQQEDSAVYLCASSTGTNTEAFFGQGTRLTVV.